The source of this T cell receptor (beta chain) is a study of cytomegalovirus exposure and HLA in healthy donors (dated 2017 in TCRdb). Describing the broader study: An earlier analysis of about 560 of the donors reported 276 Gb of sequence data and 95 million to 120 million unique TCR beta sequences obtained from about 179 million T cells. In a later analysis, previously published TCR beta repertoires from several hundred donors were re-analyzed and high-resolution HLA genotyping was added so that TCR occurrence patterns could be studied. To decide whether each TCR beta V gene segment behaved as functional or pseudogenic, an earlier analysis of over 500 of the donors relied on high-throughput TCR beta sequencing. Among under 450 genotyped donors of the cohort, an average of roughly 240,000 unique TCR beta nucleotide sequences were sequenced per donor, around a sixth of them non-productive. Roughly five DR-DQ haplotypes were handled as single units for association and clustering because linkage in the cohort was strong. Both class I and class II loci were covered by HLA typing, at four-digit resolution. Approximately 300 gigabases of sequencing data and about 92 million unique TCR sequences made up an early release that covered approximately 620 HLA-typed donors. Donor age, sex, ethnicity and CMV serostatus were collected together with the repertoire data. In addition to the first cohort of several hundred subjects, a separate validation cohort of around 110 different subjects was used. The study aimed to test whether signatures of past pathogen exposure could be identified by cataloging public T cell receptors. To predict cytomegalovirus infection status, the study combined high-throughput TCR immunosequencing, statistical association of individual TCRs with disease status, and machine learning. All discovery cohort repertoires had been generated on a single sequencing platform. The number of typed donors differed by locus: about 620-640 for A, B, C, DRB1 and DQB1; 500 to 550 for DQA1; 606 for DPA1; and around 470 for DPB1. Rather than using new phenotypic data, the later analysis identified candidate immune exposures from TCR beta sequences and from how often those sequences occurred across donors. Using immunosequencing, the study profiled T cell repertoires from about 650 subjects and related those repertoires to cytomegalovirus serostatus. A later genetic analysis used genome-wide SNP genotypes for 398 of the 666 donors, treating that subset as a discovery cohort. Among the roughly 390 genotyped donors, around 79% belonged to the genetic ancestry cluster associated with self-reported Caucasian donors. Here is what the overall study found, with its caveats: The authors suggested that the approach could potentially be generalized to other disease states and immunological phenotypes. Specific HLA alleles were associated with 15,000 to 20,000 TCR beta sequences at a false discovery rate of 0.05 in a later analysis. In a later analysis, TCR association rates were found to vary across HLA loci, with the most associated TCRs seen for DRB1 alleles and the fewest for HLA-C alleles. Most TCR sequences were observed very rarely across donors, whereas some public TCRs were present in many individuals. In the study, around 150 TCR beta chains were listed as associated with cytomegalovirus. A later genetic analysis associated a missense DCLRE1C variant with V-gene and J-gene trimming of TCR beta chains, and an independent cohort replicated the association. Some 15 rarely observed V segments, including chromosome 9 orphons, were excluded from the earlier analysis of approximately 500 of the donors because counts were too low. According to a later genetic analysis, donors in an Asian-associated ancestry cluster had fewer N-insertions in productive TCRs than the roughly 670-donor mean. The classifier was reported to diagnose cytomegalovirus status with high specificity and sensitivity in both the original cohort and the validation cohort. Roughly uniform sequencing depth across donors was assumed in presence/absence analyses, although this assumption may not hold. When HLA alleles, especially DR and DQ, strongly co-occurred, TCR associations were difficult to assign to individual alleles. In vitro tests confirmed that a few of the cytomegalovirus-associated TCR beta chains recognize cytomegalovirus antigens. The cohort was sequenced for TCR beta chains only, and without alpha or paired-chain data the features that could be detected were limited. Most CMV-associated TCR beta chains appeared to be HLA-restricted in a later analysis, and the HLA associations seemed to be driven largely by CMV exposure. A later analysis reported that several top co-occurrence clusters appeared linked to parvovirus B19, influenza, CMV and Epstein-Barr virus. Correlated functional status among segregating V segments might be attributable to linkage disequilibrium, but an unknown experimental factor could not be ruled out. Immune exposure information for the cohort was limited to CMV serostatus. The 87-base-pair reads could not distinguish some IMGT-functional V segments, including TRBV6-2 and TRBV6-3, so those segments were excluded. The sequencing pipeline was judged likely to have produced a cluster of highly shared sequence variants as a technical artifact. HLA typing was unavailable for some donors at each locus, so association tests used only the typed subset. A further reported finding was that TCR beta sequences accurately predicted the HLA-A and HLA-B alleles for most subjects in the first cohort. An earlier analysis of around 540 of the donors showed that most TCR beta V segments appeared in productive rearrangements either about 87% or about 30% of the time, which broadly matched IMGT annotations. In a later analysis, HLA-associated TCR beta chains were found to be more clonally expanded and to have lower generation probabilities than equally common non-associated chains.

Library preparation used the immunoSEQ multiplex PCR assay. For the multiplex PCR, a mixture combining 60 forward primers for TCR Vbeta segments and 13 reverse primers for TCR Jbeta segments was used. The CDR3 region of rearranged TCR beta genes was amplified from genomic DNA by a multiplex PCR assay. Amplified TCR beta libraries were sequenced as 87-base-pair reads on the Illumina HiSeq System. On the study's bioinformatics: In a later analysis, about 80 million unique TCR beta chains were counted across the roughly 670 repertoires, and some 10 million of these chains were shared by at least two donors. Raw reads were error-corrected and collapsed into unique sequences with a nearest-neighbor algorithm that merged closely related sequences to remove PCR and sequencing errors. To assign V, D and J gene segments, CDR3 sequences were aligned to IMGT reference sequences. For a sequence to be retained, at least a six-nucleotide match to both a V gene segment and a J gene segment was required. Rearrangements were called productive when the CDR3 lacked stop codons and stayed in frame with V and J; all others were non-productive. Following IMGT convention, CDR3 was defined as the stretch from the second conserved V-encoded cysteine to the conserved J-encoded phenylalanine. In an earlier analysis of more than 550 of the donors, sequences lacking an unambiguous match to a single V gene segment were excluded. In an earlier analysis of about 590 of the donors, a V segment was called functional when productive rearrangements were above 56.7%, and segregating when the standard deviation between donors exceeded 5%. To diagnose cytomegalovirus status from the catalog of TCR beta chain sequences, a statistical classification framework was built. In a later analysis, TCR nucleotide sequences were compared against IMGT/GENE-DB human TR gene sequences so that V and J genes could be assigned. The TCRdist pipeline was used in a later analysis to assign CDR3 sequences and most-parsimonious VDJ recombination scenarios. In a later analysis, each TCR beta chain was defined by its CDR3 amino acid sequence together with its V-gene family, and reads without a unique V-gene family were excluded. To address suspected cross-contamination and a sequencing artifact, a later analysis removed around 590 highly shared, low-generation-probability nucleotide sequences. In a later analysis, a clonal expansion index was calculated for each public chain from normalized within-repertoire ranks of inferred template counts. In a later analysis, generation probabilities were computed using a VDJ recombination model fitted to out-of-frame rearrangements, and the results were checked against IGoR. Hypergeometric tests were used in a later analysis to score TCR-TCR, TCR-HLA and TCR-CMV co-occurrence, with a repertoire-size bias correction applied to the TCR pairs. A later analysis estimated false discovery rates by permuting HLA or CMV assignments 20 times. A later analysis grouped co-occurring TCRs with DBSCAN, adding TCRdist sequence similarity when clustering within HLA-allele-positive subsets. Repertoires with fewer than 30,000 or more than 120,000 public chains, plus five repertoires with anomalous nucleotide sharing, were excluded from co-occurrence clustering. TCRdb provides this immuneACCESS table in a form limited to in-frame rearrangements. Some clones are lacking; in checked studies, under half of them reflect an unresolved V gene, and why the rest are absent is not known. V and J calls and clone size are as listed in that table; D and trimming were resolved from the DNA. This sample holds some 150,000 clones; roughly 83% were observed only once. Of the sample, 6% to 8.5% falls within the top ten clones.

Remarks on this clone: The target of this receptor is not known. Base qualities are not at hand, and no much larger clone is one base apart.

The cohort comprised several hundred healthy bone marrow donors. At the time of sampling, all cohort members were nominally healthy, though unrecorded immune exposures were likely present. The donor tested CMV seropositive, placing the donor among the 250 to 300 seropositive members of the cohort. A peripheral blood sample was collected from each donor, and TCR beta sequencing was performed on peripheral blood mononuclear cells. The Qiagen DNeasy Blood Extraction Kit was used to extract genomic DNA from the blood cell samples. V was cut back by 2 bases and J by 7 bases, leaving a gap of 13 bases between them. CDR1 and CDR2, per the germline V gene, are SGHRS and YFSETQ. From the cysteine up to the phenylalanine, the CDR3 has a length of 14 residues. Just the 42-base CDR3 DNA is kept, in frame starting at base 1.

The sample consisted of PBMCs. The TCR was taken from a man aged 30 to 45 in good health and CMV-seropositive. The rearranged segments are TRBV5-1 and TRBJ1-5; TRBD1 might be the D gene, on 6 matching bases. Read as DNA, the sequence is TGCGCCAGCAGCTTAGGGTCAGGGGACCAGCCCCAGCATTTT. It codes for CASSLGSGDQPQHF.